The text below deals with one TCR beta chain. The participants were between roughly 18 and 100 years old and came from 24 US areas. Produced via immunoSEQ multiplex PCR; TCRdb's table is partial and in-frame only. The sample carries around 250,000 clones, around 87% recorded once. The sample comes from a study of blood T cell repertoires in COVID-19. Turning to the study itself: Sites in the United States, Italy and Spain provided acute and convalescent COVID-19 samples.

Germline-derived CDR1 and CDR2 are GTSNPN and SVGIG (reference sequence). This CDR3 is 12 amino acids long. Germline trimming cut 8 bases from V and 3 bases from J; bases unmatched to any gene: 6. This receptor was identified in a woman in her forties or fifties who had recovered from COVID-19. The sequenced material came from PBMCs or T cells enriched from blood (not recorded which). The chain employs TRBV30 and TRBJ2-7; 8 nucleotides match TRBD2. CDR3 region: CATIGTSYEQYF. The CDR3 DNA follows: TGTGCCACTATCGGGACTAGCTACGAGCAGTACTTC.